Listed here are 3 T cell receptor beta chains from one sample, sequenced in a study of blood T cell repertoires in COVID-19. The data were produced by immunoSEQ multiplex PCR, yet TCRdb's version contains in-frame clones alone and is incomplete. This sample yields around 160,000 clones, of which just under 90% are seen a single time; about 9.3% belongs to the top ten. The specimen sequenced was peripheral blood. The receptors come from a woman between 70 and 85 years old with COVID-19, enrolled during active disease.

J is TRBJ1-6 and V is TRBV28; maybe TRBD1 (6 bases). CDR3 length equals 18 residues. Germline CDR1 MDHEN, CDR2 SYDVKM. The V end lost 4 bases, the J end lost 1 base, and 17 bases lay between the germline ends. The CDR3 region has the DNA TGTGCCAGCAGTTCATCAGGACAGAGAGGATCCTATAATTCACCCCTCCACTTT. It codes for CASSSSGQRGSYNSPLHF.

The chain is built from TRBV6-7 and TRBJ2-7; D might be TRBD2 (6 bases). TRBV6-7 is identified as an open reading frame with a role that is uncertain. The CDR3 has 16 residues. V lost 2 bases, J lost 3 bases, and 17 bases lay in between. The CDR3 loop reads CASSYPGTPGLYEQYF. The DNA of the CDR3 is TGTGCCAGCAGTTACCCGGGGACGCCGGGACTCTACGAGCAGTACTTC.

The chain employs TRBV9 and TRBJ2-7; 8 bases line up with TRBD2. This CDR3 is built from 14 residues. Germline CDR1 reads SGDLS; CDR2 reads YYNGEE. J was trimmed by 2 bases and V by 2 bases; bases with no gene match: 3. In DNA form, the CDR3 reads TGTGCCAGCAGCGTCGGGGGGGACACCTACGAGCAGTACTTC. This sequence encodes CASSVGGDTYEQYF.